This T cell receptor (beta chain) was sequenced for a study of Ad26.COV2.S vaccination and SARS-CoV-2 variants. Study information: In the study, Ad26.COV2.S was injected intramuscularly once, or twice 56 days apart.

Produced via immunoSEQ multiplex PCR; TCRdb's table is partial and in-frame only. The sample includes hundreds of thousands of clones, more than 70% of them seen just once. For this clone: Its antigen remains unknown.

As for treatment: roughly 20 received Ad26.COV2.S at low or high dose, single or two shots; roughly five received placebo; per-sample allocation not given. Samples came from day 63 after the first vaccine or placebo injection. Within Boston, the person who donated was an adult of 18-55 years. This vaccine is an Ad26 vector that expresses the Wuhan-strain SARS-CoV-2 spike. Germline assignment: CDR1 LNHDA and CDR2 SQIVND (reference sequence). Trimming removed 4 bases from V and 4 bases from J; junction bases left unmatched: 13. The CDR3 runs to 18 residues. General study findings and limits: Recipients given vaccine exceeded placebo recipients in spike-specific TCR breadth.

The clonotype originates from a person between 18 and 65 years old who received the Ad26.COV2.S COVID-19 vaccine or a placebo. The gene calls are TRBV19 and TRBJ2-1, with 10 bases that match TRBD2. This specimen consisted of peripheral blood, obtained in a trial of Ad26.COV2.S vaccine versus placebo. The chain's CDR3 is CASSTGTSVLRRYNEQFF. The CDR3 DNA reads as TGTGCCAGTAGTACCGGGACTAGCGTATTAAGGAGGTACAATGAGCAGTTCTTC.